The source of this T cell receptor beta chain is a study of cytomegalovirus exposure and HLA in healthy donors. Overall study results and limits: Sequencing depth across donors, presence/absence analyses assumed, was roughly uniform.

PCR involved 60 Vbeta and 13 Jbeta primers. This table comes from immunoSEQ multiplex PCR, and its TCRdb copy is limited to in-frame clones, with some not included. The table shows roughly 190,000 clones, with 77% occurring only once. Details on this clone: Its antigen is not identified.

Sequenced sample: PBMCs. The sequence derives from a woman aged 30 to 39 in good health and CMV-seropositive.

The CDR3 loop reads CASSPDRGFHEQYF. The CDR3, as DNA: TGTGCCAGCTCACCGGACAGGGGATTCCACGAGCAGTACTTC. This chain uses TRBV18 with TRBJ2-7, with 9 nucleotides matching TRBD1. This CDR3 region has 14 residues. The germline gives CDR1 KGHSH, CDR2 LQKENI. The J segment lost 5 bases and the V segment lost 3 bases, leaving 5 bases of the junction unmatched.